The following is a T cell receptor (beta chain) sequence with its context. No antigen is known for it. Sample-barcoded 5' priming and a J-beta primer mix drove a second PCR of roughly 6 to 12 cycles. Each single sample gave us at least 3 million CDR3-containing paired-end reads. Using its own MiXCR run on the 5' RACE reads, TCRdb lists one record per CDR3 protein. Among roughly 700,000 distinct CDR3 sequences listed, around 45% were seen once. The CDR3 runs 12 residues. Germline V gives CDR1 SNHLY, CDR2 FYNNEI. This specimen comes from a study of blood T cells in healthy people across ages. Study findings and constraints: Across samples, TCR beta diversity tracked strongly with naive T cell percentage. Naive and antigen-experienced cells could not be conclusively compared, given unsorted PBMCs.

The chain couples TRBV2 to TRBJ2-4; D not resolved. The J call is in doubt because the DNA end fits TRBJ2-7 better. Sequencing was done on a sample of blood. The clonotype comes from a woman in her fifties or sixties in good health. The CDR3 region is CASSSVSYEQYF. The CDR3 DNA follows: TGTGCCAGCAGTTCCGTCTCCTACGAGCAGTACTTC.